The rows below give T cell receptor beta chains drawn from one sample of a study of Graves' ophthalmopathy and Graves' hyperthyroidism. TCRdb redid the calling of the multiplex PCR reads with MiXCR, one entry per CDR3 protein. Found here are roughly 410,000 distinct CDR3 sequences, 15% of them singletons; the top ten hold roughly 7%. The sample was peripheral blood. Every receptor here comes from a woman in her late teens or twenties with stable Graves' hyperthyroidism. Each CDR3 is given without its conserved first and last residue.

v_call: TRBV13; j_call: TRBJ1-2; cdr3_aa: ASSLQGIEGYT
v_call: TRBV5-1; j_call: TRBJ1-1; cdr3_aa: ASSPGGASGNTEAF
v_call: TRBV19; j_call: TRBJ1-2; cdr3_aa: ASSPHRDRADYGYT
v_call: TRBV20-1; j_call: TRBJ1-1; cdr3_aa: SARRQGGTEAF
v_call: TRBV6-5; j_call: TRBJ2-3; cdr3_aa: ASSYPTGAGVDTQY
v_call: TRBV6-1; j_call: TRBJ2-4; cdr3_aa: ASSPSTGIKNIHY
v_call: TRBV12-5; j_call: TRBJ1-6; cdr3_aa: ASGLKGNGNSPLH
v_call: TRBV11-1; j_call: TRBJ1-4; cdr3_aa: ASSLDRMVAKTNEKLF
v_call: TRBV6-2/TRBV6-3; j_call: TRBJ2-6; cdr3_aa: ASSYSGASGANVLT
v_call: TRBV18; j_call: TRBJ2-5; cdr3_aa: ASSPRGVPQETQY
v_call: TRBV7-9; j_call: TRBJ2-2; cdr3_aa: ASIPWGSNGELF
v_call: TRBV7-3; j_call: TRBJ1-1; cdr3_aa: ASSLRDWNTEAF
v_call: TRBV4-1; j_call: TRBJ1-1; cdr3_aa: ASSQGAGMGSRNTEAF
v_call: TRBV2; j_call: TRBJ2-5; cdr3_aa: ASSVMPGLAGQETQY
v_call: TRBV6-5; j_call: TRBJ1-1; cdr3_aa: ASSYTTGDYTDAF
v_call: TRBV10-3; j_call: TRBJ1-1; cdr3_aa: AISELGVDTEAF
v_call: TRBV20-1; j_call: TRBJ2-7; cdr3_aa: SARDPREGRDEQY
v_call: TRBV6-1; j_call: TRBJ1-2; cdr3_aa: ASSERGQGNYGYT
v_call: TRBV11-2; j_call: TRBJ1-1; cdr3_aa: ASSLAGGDRAF
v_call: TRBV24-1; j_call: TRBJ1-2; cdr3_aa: ATSDFTANYGYT